The rows below give T cell receptor beta chains drawn from one sample of a study of vaccination and CD4 T cells after COVID-19. TCRdb independently ran MiXCR on the PCR reads; one entry per CDR3 protein. The sample holds 10,000 to 15,000 distinct CDR3 sequences, around 70% seen once. Which antigens these TCRs recognize remains unknown. Sequencing input: CD4+ T cells from blood, cultured in vitro. These receptors were obtained from a human donor who had recovered from COVID-19. Both conserved end residues are part of each CDR3.

J	V	length	CDR3
TRBJ2-6	TRBV20-1	16	CSARAPGSTGANVLTF
TRBJ1-3	TRBV4-2	14	CATTLSIAGNTIYF
TRBJ1-2	TRBV20-1	14	CSARVSGTGGGYTF
TRBJ1-6	TRBV10-2	14	CASSRDRVRSPLHF
TRBJ1-5	TRBV6-2/TRBV6-3	17	CASSPGLGGYSNQPQHF
TRBJ1-6	TRBV12-3/TRBV12-4	15	CASRGQGFGNSPLHF
TRBJ2-1	TRBV6-5	11	CASSYIDEQFF
TRBJ1-2	TRBV6-2/TRBV6-3	12	CASSQALYGYTF
TRBJ2-2	TRBV2	15	CASSALGLDTGELFF
TRBJ2-5	TRBV7-6	16	CASRPRPGGLKETQYF
TRBJ2-1	TRBV7-2	14	CASSLAPSYNEQFF
TRBJ2-1	TRBV20-1	15	CSASTGGALPHEQFF
TRBJ1-2	TRBV7-9	18	CASSPRPGGTLPSHGYTF
TRBJ1-5	TRBV7-8	18	CASSLRGAITITNQPQHF
TRBJ2-5	TRBV21-1	17	CASSALPTSGNGETQYF
TRBJ2-7	TRBV10-1	12	CASSERTGAMYF
TRBJ1-1	TRBV7-9	13	CASSFEIDTEAFF
TRBJ2-1	TRBV7-9	14	CASSLVGEGHEQFF
TRBJ1-2	TRBV6-5	13	CASSYRDSLPLFF
TRBJ2-1	TRBV27	14	CASSNLGGGTEQFF
TRBJ2-7	TRBV20-1	13	CSASWGQGYEQYF
TRBJ1-2	TRBV30	14	CAWRGTGGGYGYTF
TRBJ2-3	TRBV30	13	CAWSTGTTDTQYF
TRBJ1-5	TRBV2	14	CASSVQAEGQPQHF
TRBJ2-1	TRBV20-1	16	CSARLVGGALYNEQFF
TRBJ2-7	TRBV15	15	CATSSHGTGVNEQYF